This entry lists 22 T cell receptor beta chains sequenced from one sample in a study of vaccination and CD4 T cells after COVID-19. Their antigen targets remain unknown. Noted treatment: roughly 10-day PBMC culture with coronavirus spike peptide pools or control peptides (ViraFEST assay). The Oncomine TCR Beta short-read assay was applied to DNA of cultured CD4+ T cells. TCRdb used MiXCR to reprocess the PCR reads, holding one entry per CDR3 protein. The sample consists of roughly 13,000 distinct CDR3 sequences, less than 65% of them appearing once. Sequenced: CD4+ T cells from blood, cultured in vitro. The receptors here all came from a human donor who had recovered from COVID-19.

This clonotype showed up just a few times. J is TRBJ1-5 and V is TRBV20-1, with TRBD1 identical over 8 bases. The V gene end was trimmed by 3 bases and the J gene end by 0 bases; junction bases not matched to a gene: 7. CDR1 is DFQATT and CDR2 is SNEGSKA in the germline V gene (reference sequence). The length of the CDR3 is 16 residues. CDR3 in amino acids: CSARSRGPNSNQPQHF. CDR3 nucleotide sequence: TGCAGTGCTAGGAGCAGGGGGCCCAATAGCAATCAGCCCCAGCATTTT.

This clonotype was observed a handful of times. This rearrangement joins TRBV28 to TRBJ1-5; the D is unclear. Trimming took 8 bases from V and 7 from J, leaving 12 bases between them. The CDR3 consists of 12 residues. Germline CDR1 reads MDHEN; CDR2 reads SYDVKM. The CDR3 DNA sequence: TGTGCCAGCGAGAAGGGAGGCCAGCCCCAGCATTTT. Amino acid sequence: CASEKGGQPQHF.

This clonotype came up once. The chain links TRBV5-4 to TRBJ2-7; 8 bases match TRBD1. CDR3 length: 15 amino acids. Germline CDR1 SGHNT, CDR2 YYREEE (reference sequence). Germline trimming cut 3 bases from V and 0 bases from J; bases unmatched to any gene: 5. The CDR3 protein is CASSSRTGSSYEQYF. CDR3 DNA sequence: TGTGCCAGCAGCTCAAGGACAGGGAGCTCCTACGAGCAGTACTTC. Filled out from reference TRBV5-4 and TRBJ2-7, the complete variable domain reads ETGVTQSPTHLIKTRGQQVTLRCSSQSGHNTVSWYQQALGQGPQFIFQYYREEENGRGNFPPRFSGLQFPNYSSELNVNALELDDSALYLCASSSRTGSSYEQYFGPGTRLTVT.

The rearrangement uses TRBV6-2 or TRBV6-3 and TRBJ2-1, with 7 bases identical to TRBD2. Trimming cost V 6 bases and J 3 bases; bases outside gene matches: 11. CDR3 size: 16 residues. CDR1 is MNHEY and CDR2 is SVGEGT in the germline V gene. The CDR3 nucleotides read TGTGCCAGCAGACAAGCGGGCGGGAGAGTCTACAATGAGCAGTTCTTC. Encoded protein: CASRQAGGRVYNEQFF.

This clonotype has a handful of counts. J is TRBJ1-2 and V is TRBV20-1; TRBD1 agrees at 7 bases. Germline-derived CDR1 and CDR2 are DFQATT and SNEGSKA (reference sequence). This CDR3 spans 13 amino acids. Losses at the gene ends were 4 bases for V and 4 bases for J; bases not matched to a gene: 6. CDR3 loop: CSAIQGTIYGYTF. CDR3 DNA sequence: TGCAGTGCTATACAGGGGACTATCTATGGCTACACCTTC.

V and J are TRBV20-1 and TRBJ2-3; 9 bases are shared with TRBD2. The germline V gene encodes CDR1 DFQATT and CDR2 SNEGSKA (reference sequence). The V and J ends lost 3 bases and 4 bases, in that order; junction bases with no gene match: 5. CDR3 length: 14 residues. Here the CDR3 reads CSASAAGGPDTQYF. In DNA form, the CDR3 reads TGCAGTGCTAGCGCCGCGGGAGGGCCAGATACGCAGTATTTT.

This sequence joins TRBV7-2 and TRBJ1-2, with 7 bases that match TRBD1. Germline lookup yields CDR1 SGHTA and CDR2 FQGNSA. With V trimmed by 0 bases and J by 8 bases, 12 bases remained unmatched. This CDR3 spans 16 amino acids. Written as DNA, the CDR3 is TGTGCCAGCAGCTTAGCGCAATCATATAACAGGGGCGGCTACACCTTC. This sequence encodes CASSLAQSYNRGGYTF.

This clonotype was observed a few times. This chain uses TRBV15 with TRBJ2-3; unclear D gene. The CDR3 is made up of 15 amino acids. Between the trimmed V and J ends, which lost 0 bases and 2 bases, there was a span of 9 bases. Germline V CDR1 and CDR2: LNHNV, YYDKDF (reference sequence). Here the CDR3 reads CATSRDYGNTDTQYF. Written as DNA, the CDR3 is TGTGCCACCAGCAGAGATTACGGAAACACAGATACGCAGTATTTT. Full variable domain (outside the CDR3, taken from reference TRBV15 and TRBJ2-3): DAMVIQNPRYQVTQFGKPVTLSCSQTLNHNVMYWYQQKSSQAPKLLFHYYDKDFNNEADTPDNFQSRRPNTSFCFLDIRSPGLGDTAMYLCATSRDYGNTDTQYFGPGTRLTVL.

This clonotype was counted a few times. This rearrangement joins TRBV6-1 to TRBJ1-5; possibly TRBD1 for D (5 bases). The germline V gene has CDR1 MNHNS and CDR2 SASEGT. There are 16 residues in the CDR3. V lost 8 bases to trimming and J lost 2 bases, with 19 bases between them. The CDR3 bases are TGTGCCAGCGTTTCAGTATCCCAGGGTCGCAATCAGCCCCAGCATTTT. Translated, it gives CASVSVSQGRNQPQHF.

The rearrangement uses TRBV21-1 and TRBJ2-7; the DNA was not compared with TRBD2, the D call given in the table. TRBV21-1 is a recognized pseudogene. This CDR3 contains 14 residues. This chain's CDR3 is CASSFRGERREQYF. The CDR3 nucleotides read TGTGCCAGCAGCTTCCGCGGGGAGCGTCGGGAGCAGTACTTC.

V gene TRBV5-6 combines with J gene TRBJ1-2; a possible D gene is TRBD1 (5 bases). Trimming stripped 5 bases from V and 7 bases from J, with 18 bases between. In germline, CDR1 is SGHDT, CDR2 YYEEEE. The CDR3 is 14 amino acids. CDR3 sequence reads: CASRLDRGFSGYTF. The CDR3 DNA sequence: TGTGCCAGCAGACTCGACCGGGGCTTCTCTGGCTACACCTTC. Filled out from reference TRBV5-6 and TRBJ1-2, the complete variable domain reads DAGVTQSPTHLIKTRGQQVTLRCSPKSGHDTVSWYQQALGQGPQFIFQYYEEEERQRGNFPDRFSGHQFPNYSSELNVNALLLGDSALYLCASRLDRGFSGYTFGSGTRLTVV.

The rearrangement uses TRBV18 and TRBJ2-1; TRBD2 agrees at 12 bases. Germline loops: CDR1 KGHSH, CDR2 LQKENI. V dropped 8 bases and J dropped 8; count of bases not matched to a gene: 10. The CDR3 runs to 15 residues. CDR3 sequence (DNA): TGTGCCAGCACCCTGACTAGCGGGAGTAATGATGAGCAGTTCTTC. It translates to CASTLTSGSNDEQFF. Complete variable domain (other parts from reference TRBV18 and TRBJ2-1): NAGVMQNPRHLVRRRGQEARLRCSPMKGHSHVYWYRQLPEEGLKFMVYLQKENIIDESGMPKERFSAEFPKEGPSILRIQQVVRGDSAAYFCASTLTSGSNDEQFFGPGTRLTVL.

This clonotype has only one observation. The chain joins TRBV28 to TRBJ2-5, with D maybe TRBD2 (5 bases). Trimming stripped 7 bases from V and 1 base from J, with 19 bases between. CDR1 MDHEN and CDR2 SYDVKM come from the germline V gene. The CDR3 sequence is 16 residues long. The CDR3 coding sequence is TGTGCCAGCACCGTAGGAGGCAGAACTCTCCAAGAGACCCAGTACTTC. Protein: CASTVGGRTLQETQYF.

The chain is built from TRBV12-3 or TRBV12-4 and TRBJ1-6; D call uncertain. With 8 bases removed from V and 9 bases from J, the gap between germline ends came to 14 bases. The CDR3 loop spans 13 amino acids. The CDR3 here is CASSLYLGSPLHF. CDR3 DNA sequence: TGTGCCAGCTCGCTATACCTTGGTTCACCCCTCCACTTT.

J is TRBJ2-1 and V is TRBV7-2; TRBD2 matches at 10 bases. Trimming cost V 5 bases and J 7 bases; bases outside gene matches: 5. The CDR3 runs 14 residues. Germline V gene lookup returns CDR1 SGHTA and CDR2 FQGNSA. CDR3 nucleotides: TGTGCCAGCAGCAGTGGACTAGCGGCGAATGAGCAGTTCTTC. This gives the protein CASSSGLAANEQFF.

The chain uses TRBV28 and TRBJ2-2, with D unresolved. CDR3 length: 14 amino acids. CDR1 is MDHEN, CDR2 SYDVKM, per germline. Trimming took 2 bases from V and 0 from J, leaving 4 bases between them. The CDR3 loop is CASSLTANTGELFF. CDR3 nucleotide sequence: TGTGCCAGCAGTTTAACTGCGAACACCGGGGAGCTGTTTTTT.

The J gene is TRBJ2-2, the V gene TRBV7-2; 8 bases align to TRBD2. Germline V gene data show CDR1 as SGHTA and CDR2 as FQGNSA. This CDR3 comprises 17 residues. The junction had 9 bases not matched to a gene; V was cut back by 2 bases and J by 4 bases. The CDR3 reads CASSLYPAGVSTGELFF. The CDR3 DNA reads as TGTGCCAGCAGCTTATATCCAGCGGGAGTAAGCACCGGGGAGCTGTTTTTT. Together with reference TRBV7-2 and TRBJ2-2, the CDR3 gives the full variable domain: GAGVSQSPSNKVTEKGKDVELRCDPISGHTALYWYRQSLGQGLEFLIYFQGNSAPDKSGLPSDRFSAERTGGSVSTLTIQRTQQEDSAVYLCASSLYPAGVSTGELFFGEGSRLTVL.

The CDR3 DNA sequence: TGTGCCACCAGCAGGGGACTAGCGGGAGAGAATGAGCAGTTCTTC. Protein: CATSRGLAGENEQFF. The rearrangement uses TRBV15 and TRBJ2-1; 14 bases are a match to TRBD2. V dropped 3 bases and J dropped 7; count of bases not matched to a gene: 2. CDR1 LNHNV and CDR2 YYDKDF come from the germline V gene (reference sequence). CDR3 length: 15 amino acids.

J is TRBJ2-2 and V is TRBV10-1, with D possibly being TRBD1 (6 bases). Trimming cost V 3 bases and J 3 bases, with 14 bases left between them. The CDR3 is made up of 16 amino acids. Germline V CDR1 and CDR2: WNHNN, SYGVQD (reference sequence). CDR3 sequence reads: CASSEVGAGDTGELFF. CDR3 coding DNA: TGCGCCAGCAGTGAAGTTGGGGCAGGGGACACCGGGGAGCTGTTTTTT.

CDR3 coding DNA: TGTGCCAGCAGTGACAGTGGTCAGCCCCAGCATTTT. Translating gives CASSDSGQPQHF. The rearrangement joins TRBV6-1 to TRBJ1-5; no firm D call. This CDR3 spans 12 amino acids. Germline lookup yields CDR1 MNHNS and CDR2 SASEGT. V shed 3 bases and J shed 6 bases, with 6 bases lying between them.

V gene TRBV6-1 combines with J gene TRBJ1-5; no firm D call. The V and J ends lost 8 bases and 8 bases respectively, with 22 bases between them. CDR3 length equals 15 residues. Germline lookup yields CDR1 MNHNS and CDR2 SASEGT. The CDR3 coding sequence is TGTGCCAGCTGTCGTTTAAACCTATCTTTGGAGCCCCAGCATTTT. It yields the protein CASCRLNLSLEPQHF.

The chain employs TRBV20-1 and TRBJ2-7, with TRBD2 as a possible D gene (6 bases). V lost 7 bases to trimming and J lost 5 bases, with 12 bases between them. The V gene's germline CDR1 is DFQATT and CDR2 SNEGSKA (reference sequence). The CDR3 extends over 11 amino acids. The CDR3 DNA is TGCAGTGGAGGCCGGGAGCACGAGCAGTACTTC. Protein sequence: CSGGREHEQYF.